This passage covers 2 T cell receptor beta chains from one sample sequenced in a study of T cells in Graves' hyperthyroidism and ophthalmopathy. Amplification of TCR beta CDR3 regions was performed using RNA transcripts as template. HTBI primers were used for first-round RT-PCR of the TCR CDR3. TCRdb re-called the multiplex PCR reads through MiXCR, storing one row per CDR3 protein. The sample lists around 300,000 distinct CDR3 sequences; roughly 15% were seen once. What was sequenced was blood. The receptors originated from a woman aged 40 to 50 with Graves' hyperthyroidism.

This clonotype was found many times. The J gene is TRBJ2-7, the V gene TRBV6-1; 11 bases line up with TRBD2. Germline V CDR1 and CDR2: MNHNS, SASEGT. The CDR3 has 15 amino acids. The trim removed 5 bases at V and 1 base at J, leaving 4 bases unmatched. The CDR3 bases are TGTGCCAGCAGTTATACTAGCGGGGGATCCTACGAGCAGTACTTC. This translates into CASSYTSGGSYEQYF.

The chain couples TRBV11-1 to TRBJ2-7; D tentatively reads TRBD1 or TRBD2 (5 bases each). Per the germline V gene, CDR1 is SGHAT and CDR2 is FQDESV (reference sequence). This CDR3 is 13 amino acids long. Trimming pared 1 base from V and 6 bases from J, leaving 10 bases between. CDR3 coding DNA: TGTGCCAGCAGCTTAGACGGGGCAGGCGAGCAGTACTTC. Translation gives CASSLDGAGEQYF. The full variable domain, rest sourced from reference TRBV11-1 and TRBJ2-7, is EAEVAQSPRYKITEKSQAVAFWCDPISGHATLYWYRQILGQGPELLVQFQDESVVDDSQLPKDRFSAERLKGVDSTLKIQPAELGDSAMYLCASSLDGAGEQYFGPGTRLTVT.